What follows are 18 T cell receptor beta chains derived from one specimen sequenced in a study of a mutant IDH1 vaccine in newly diagnosed glioma. Which antigens these TCRs recognize remains unknown. The assay was immunoSEQ multiplex PCR, and TCRdb's table has in-frame clones only and misses some. The table has approximately 110,000 clones, roughly 90% seen once. Sample time point: week 11, during vaccination. Topical imiquimod accompanied each vaccine dose, which consisted of 300 ug of mutant IDH1 20-mer peptide. The sequences come from PBMCs, collected from a glioma patient whose treatment included an IDH1 peptide vaccine. These receptor sequences come from a woman in her forties or fifties with glioma.

The chain links TRBV5-1 to TRBJ2-2; possibly TRBD1 or TRBD2 for D (6 bases each). CDR1 SGHRS and CDR2 YFSETQ come from the germline V gene. This CDR3 has 16 amino acids. V was shortened by 0 bases and J by 6 bases, with 15 bases between the two germline ends. In nucleotides, the CDR3 is TGCGCCAGCAGCTTGGGGCCGGCAGGGGAGGCCGGGGAGCTGTTTTTT. Translation: CASSLGPAGEAGELFF.

V gene TRBV9 combines with J gene TRBJ2-1, with D maybe TRBD1 (6 bases). V was trimmed by 3 bases and J by 5 bases, leaving 9 bases between them. The germline gives CDR1 SGDLS, CDR2 YYNGEE. This CDR3 comprises 13 residues. CDR3 loop: CASSGTGNNEQFF. CDR3 sequence (DNA): TGTGCCAGCAGCGGCACAGGGAACAATGAGCAGTTCTTC.

The chain couples TRBV6-6 to TRBJ1-5; no firm D call. V was trimmed by 5 bases and J by 3 bases, leaving 2 bases between them. Germline V lookup: CDR1 MNHNY, CDR2 SVGAGI (reference sequence). The CDR3 has 11 amino acids. CDR3 sequence (DNA): TGTGCCAGCAGTCCCAATCAGCCCCAGCATTTT. Amino acid sequence: CASSPNQPQHF.

The J gene is TRBJ2-5, the V gene TRBV29-1; a possible D gene is TRBD1 (5 bases). CDR3 length: 14 residues. V lost 0 bases to trimming and J lost 2 bases, with 10 bases between them. Germline loops: CDR1 SQVTM, CDR2 ANQGSEA. CDR3 in DNA: TGCAGCGTTGAAGAGGTCAAGGGGCAAGAGACCCAGTACTTC. Its translation is CSVEEVKGQETQYF. The whole variable domain, filled in from reference TRBV29-1 and TRBJ2-5, reads SAVISQKPSRDICQRGTSLTIQCQVDSQVTMMFWYRQQPGQSLTLIATANQGSEATYESGFVIDKFPISRPNLTFSTLTVSNMSPEDSSIYLCSVEEVKGQETQYFGPGTRLLVL.

The chain has TRBV5-1 and TRBJ1-4; 7 bases fit TRBD1. V shed 0 bases, J shed 5 bases, and the junction held 16 bases outside the gene matches. Per germline, CDR1 SGHRS and CDR2 YFSETQ. The CDR3 has 19 residues. The CDR3 DNA reads as TGCGCCAGCAGCTTGGAGACAGGGAGTCCTTGGGGGCGGAATGAAAAACTGTTTTTT. It specifies CASSLETGSPWGRNEKLFF.

The rearrangement joins TRBV30 to TRBJ1-6; 9 bases fit TRBD1. CDR1 and CDR2 from the germline V gene are GTSNPN and SVGIG (reference sequence). V lost 0 bases and J lost 7; bases outside the gene matches: 1. CDR3 size: 14 residues. The CDR3: CAWSVGTGNSPLHF. As DNA, the CDR3 is TGTGCCTGGAGTGTAGGGACAGGGAATTCACCCCTCCACTTT.

The V gene is TRBV28, the J gene TRBJ2-7; D unresolved. CDR1 MDHEN and CDR2 SYDVKM come from the germline V gene. Trimming removed 5 bases from V and 2 bases from J, with 13 bases in between. This CDR3 contains 14 residues. CDR3 residues: CASSRPGVTYEQYF. The CDR3 bases are TGTGCCAGCAGTCGGCCAGGCGTTACCTACGAGCAGTACTTC. Using reference TRBV28 and TRBJ2-7 for the parts outside the CDR3, the full variable domain is DVKVTQSSRYLVKRTGEKVFLECVQDMDHENMFWYRQDPGLGLRLIYFSYDVKMKEKGDIPEGYSVSREKKERFSLILESASTNQTSMYLCASSRPGVTYEQYFGPGTRLTVT.

On this clone: At one end the junction does not follow the germline gene, possibly because of a read error. The chain combines TRBV25-1 with TRBJ1-1, with D hard to call. Germline V gene sequence: CDR1 MGHDK, CDR2 SYGVNS. This CDR3 contains 14 residues. CDR3 protein: CASSDPGLNTEASF. CDR3 nucleotides: TGTGCCAGCAGTGATCCAGGCCTGAACACTGAAGCTTCCTTT.

J is TRBJ1-1 and V is TRBV27; no clear D gene. V was clipped by 4 bases and J by 1 base, with 10 bases between them. This CDR3 comprises 14 residues. Germline V gene data show CDR1 as MNHEY and CDR2 as SMNVEV (reference sequence). The CDR3 DNA follows: TGTGCCAGCAGTTCACAGCGGGGGAACACTGAAGCTTTCTTT. As protein: CASSSQRGNTEAFF.

The chain joins TRBV19 to TRBJ1-5; no clear D. V dropped 7 bases and J dropped 4 bases, with 8 bases sitting between them. The CDR3 is made up of 12 amino acids. CDR1 LNHDA and CDR2 SQIVND come from the germline V gene (reference sequence). The CDR3 is CASTAANQPQHF. CDR3 DNA: TGTGCCAGTACCGCGGCAAATCAGCCCCAGCATTTT.

This sequence joins TRBV6-1 and TRBJ1-2; D uncertain. Germline CDR1 and CDR2: MNHNS and SASEGT. The CDR3 has 13 amino acids. With 1 base removed from V and 0 bases from J, the gap between germline ends came to 3 bases. This chain's CDR3 is CASSEGSNYGYTF. Here the CDR3 DNA reads TGTGCCAGCAGTGAAGGGTCTAACTATGGCTACACCTTC.

V and J are TRBV7-8 and TRBJ1-4; no reliable D call. From germline, CDR1 is SGHVS and CDR2 FQNEAQ. The CDR3 extends over 14 amino acids. V dropped 5 bases and J dropped 0 bases, with 7 bases sitting between them. DNA for the CDR3: TGTGCCAGCAGCCCATATACAACTAATGAAAAACTGTTTTTT. Translating gives CASSPYTTNEKLFF.

J is TRBJ2-1 and V is TRBV28, with 7 bases identical to TRBD1. The length of the CDR3 is 15 residues. Germline-derived CDR1 and CDR2 are MDHEN and SYDVKM. The V gene end was trimmed by 7 bases and the J gene end by 1 base; junction bases not matched to a gene: 7. The CDR3 nucleotides read TGTGCCAGCACCACAGGGGATTTATCCTACAATGAGCAGTTCTTC. Translation gives CASTTGDLSYNEQFF.

J is TRBJ2-5 and V is TRBV6-4; maybe TRBD1 (6 bases). The V and J ends lost 5 bases and 1 base respectively, with 14 bases between them. Germline lookup yields CDR1 MRHNA and CDR2 SNTAGT. The CDR3 is made up of 15 amino acids. The CDR3 protein is CASSPRTAIQETQYF. In DNA, the CDR3 is TGTGCCAGCAGTCCCCGGACAGCTATCCAAGAGACCCAGTACTTC.

This chain uses TRBV27 with TRBJ2-6; 8 nucleotides agree with TRBD1. Per germline, CDR1 MNHEY and CDR2 SMNVEV (reference sequence). Trimming cost V 6 bases and J 2 bases; bases outside gene matches: 6. The CDR3 length is 16 residues. This CDR3 reads CASSGQGKTGANVLTF. CDR3 nucleotide sequence: TGTGCCAGCAGCGGACAGGGAAAAACTGGGGCCAACGTCCTGACTTTC.

The chain joins TRBV18 to TRBJ2-1; TRBD2 agrees at 15 bases. Losses at the gene ends were 3 bases for V and 10 bases for J; bases not matched to a gene: 10. CDR3 length equals 17 residues. The germline V gene encodes CDR1 KGHSH and CDR2 LQKENI. The CDR3 nucleotides are TGTGCCAGCTCACCTCCGGGACTAGCGGGAGGAACGGGGGAGCAGTTCTTC. Translated, it gives CASSPPGLAGGTGEQFF.

The chain is built from TRBV5-1 and TRBJ1-2; D perhaps matches TRBD1 (5 bases). The CDR3 loop spans 14 amino acids. Germline loops: CDR1 SGHRS, CDR2 YFSETQ. The V gene lost 0 bases and the J gene lost 5 bases, with 11 bases spanning the gap. The CDR3 sequence is CASSLVVGGYGYTF. Written as DNA, the CDR3 is TGCGCCAGCAGCTTGGTAGTCGGGGGGTATGGCTACACCTTC.

The chain has TRBV18 and TRBJ2-1; 9 bases are shared with TRBD2. Germline assignment: CDR1 KGHSH and CDR2 LQKENI. V shed 1 base and J 7 bases; nucleotides not matched to a gene: 5. This CDR3 spans 15 amino acids. CDR3 coding DNA: TGTGCCAGCTCACCACTAGCGGGAGTTTTGAATGAGCAGTTCTTC. Its protein is CASSPLAGVLNEQFF.